This T cell receptor beta chain appears in the sequencing data of a study of T cells in Graves' hyperthyroidism and ophthalmopathy. Study at large: Pretreatment peripheral blood was obtained at initial diagnosis.

The length of the CDR3 is 16 residues. Trimming took 4 bases from V and 0 from J, leaving 16 bases between them. The germline gives CDR1 SEHNR, CDR2 FQNEAQ (reference sequence). There were TCR beta CDR3 regions amplified from RNA transcripts. The HTBI primer set was used in a first-round RT-PCR of the TCR CDR3. TCRdb reanalysed the multiplex PCR reads using MiXCR and keeps one entry per CDR3 protein. This sample has roughly 800,000 distinct CDR3 sequences, with around 38% found just once. What was sequenced was blood. V usage is TRBV7-9 and J usage is TRBJ2-7, with a possible D match to TRBD2 (5 bases). The TCR originated in a man younger than 30 with Graves' hyperthyroidism. CDR3 DNA: TGTGCCAGCAGCTCTTCAGGCGGGTTGAACTCCTACGAGCAGTACTTC. Its translation is CASSSSGGLNSYEQYF. Looking up the rest from reference TRBV7-9 and TRBJ2-7 gives the full variable domain: DTGVSQNPRHKITKRGQNVTFRCDPISEHNRLYWYRQTLGQGPEFLTYFQNEAQLEKSRLLSDRFSAERPKGSFSTLEIQRTEQGDSAMYLCASSSSGGLNSYEQYFGPGTRLTVT.